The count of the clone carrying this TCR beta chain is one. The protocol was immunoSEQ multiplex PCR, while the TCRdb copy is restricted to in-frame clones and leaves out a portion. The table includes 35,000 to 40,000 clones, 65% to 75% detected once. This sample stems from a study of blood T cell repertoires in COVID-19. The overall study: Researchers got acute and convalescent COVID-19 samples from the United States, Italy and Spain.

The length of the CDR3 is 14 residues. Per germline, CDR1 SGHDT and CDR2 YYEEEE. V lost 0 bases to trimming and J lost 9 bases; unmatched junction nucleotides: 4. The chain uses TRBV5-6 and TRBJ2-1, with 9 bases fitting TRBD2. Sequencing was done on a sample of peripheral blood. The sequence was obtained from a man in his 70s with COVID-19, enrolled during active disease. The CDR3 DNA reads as TGTGCCAGCAGCTTGGGGGGGACTAGCAGTGAGCAGTTCTTC. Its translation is CASSLGGTSSEQFF. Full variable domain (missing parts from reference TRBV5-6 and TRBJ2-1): DAGVTQSPTHLIKTRGQQVTLRCSPKSGHDTVSWYQQALGQGPQFIFQYYEEEERQRGNFPDRFSGHQFPNYSSELNVNALLLGDSALYLCASSLGGTSSEQFFGPGTRLTVL.